These 32 T cell receptor beta chains were all obtained from the same sample, sequenced in a study of blood T cell repertoires in COVID-19. The table came from immunoSEQ multiplex PCR; TCRdb's copy has only in-frame clones and leaves some out. The sample holds under 250,000 clones; around 82% are singletons and the top ten take less than 7%. The sample comprised peripheral blood. The receptors derive from a woman in her 70s with acute or convalescent COVID-19.

This chain joins TRBV28 and TRBJ1-1, with D unclear. Trimming pared 7 bases from V and 4 bases from J, leaving 16 bases between. Germline values: CDR1 MDHEN, CDR2 SYDVKM. This CDR3 is 14 amino acids long. The CDR3 loop reads CASTPGGVGTEAFF. The CDR3 DNA sequence: TGTGCCAGCACCCCAGGTGGTGTCGGCACTGAAGCTTTCTTT.

CDR3 nucleotide sequence: TGTGCCAGCAGCGTGGACCTTCCGGGACAGGGTGTATACGAGCAGTACTTC. This encodes CASSVDLPGQGVYEQYF. The V gene is TRBV9, the J gene TRBJ2-7; 9 bases fit TRBD1. The CDR3 runs 17 residues. V lost 2 bases to trimming and J lost 4 bases; unmatched junction nucleotides: 13. CDR1 SGDLS and CDR2 YYNGEE come from the germline V gene. The full variable domain, in which reference TRBV9 and TRBJ2-7 provide the parts outside the CDR3, is DSGVTQTPKHLITATGQRVTLRCSPRSGDLSVYWYQQSLDQGLQFLIQYYNGEERAKGNILERFSAQQFPDLHSELNLSSLELGDSALYFCASSVDLPGQGVYEQYFGPGTRLTVT.

The rearrangement links TRBV3-1 (or the pseudogene TRBV3-2) to TRBJ2-3, with TRBD2 identical over 13 bases. CDR1 and CDR2 from the germline V gene are LGHDT and YNNKEL (reference sequence). V lost 0 bases and J lost 3; bases outside the gene matches: 6. The CDR3 is 18 residues long. In DNA, the CDR3 is TGTGCCAGCAGCCAAGATTGGACTAGCGGGAGAAGGACAGATACGCAGTATTTT. As protein: CASSQDWTSGRRTDTQYF.

The rearrangement joins TRBV11-2 to TRBJ2-5; the D gene is possibly TRBD1 (6 bases). The CDR3 is 14 amino acids. Germline assignment: CDR1 SGHAT and CDR2 FQNNGV. Trimming took 0 bases from V and 4 from J, leaving 9 bases between them. As DNA, the CDR3 is TGTGCCAGCAGCTTAGATCAGGGGAGAGAGACCCAGTACTTC. Its translation: CASSLDQGRETQYF.

The chain combines TRBV21-1 with TRBJ2-3; TRBD2 reflects the table's D call only, with no check against the DNA. TRBV21-1 is deemed a pseudogene. The CDR3 totals 14 residues. CDR3 bases: TGTGCCAGCAGCAAAGGCGGTAGCACAGATACGCAGTATTTT. It codes for CASSKGGSTDTQYF.

In the case of this clone: The identical CDR3 is also encoded by other nucleotide sequences in the sample. The chain links TRBV5-1 to TRBJ2-2; D gene ambiguous. Germline CDR1 SGHRS, CDR2 YFSETQ. CDR3 length: 15 amino acids. Between the trimmed V and J ends, which lost 3 bases and 5 bases, there was a span of 14 bases. In DNA form, the CDR3 reads TGCGCCAGCAGCTCGAGAACCGAGATAACCGGGGAGCTGTTTTTT. Residues: CASSSRTEITGELFF.

In this sample, this clone turned up a few times. V is TRBV10-3 and J is TRBJ1-1, with 10 nucleotides matching TRBD1. With V trimmed by 2 bases and J by 3 bases, 3 bases remained unmatched. This CDR3 has 15 amino acids. CDR1 and CDR2 (germline): ENHRY, SYGVKD. As DNA, the CDR3 is TGTGCCATCAGTGAGACAGGGACAGGGGACACTGAAGCTTTCTTT. The encoded protein is CAISETGTGDTEAFF.

This chain uses TRBV27 with TRBJ1-6; D ambiguous. V shed 4 bases and J shed 3 bases, with 7 bases lying between them. Looked up from germline, CDR1 is MNHEY and CDR2 is SMNVEV (reference sequence). CDR3 length: 14 residues. The CDR3 region is CASSSPVYNSPLHF. The DNA of the CDR3 is TGTGCCAGCAGTTCACCAGTCTATAATTCACCCCTCCACTTT.

The genes are TRBV5-4 and TRBJ1-1, with TRBD1 matching 9 bases. There are 14 residues in the CDR3. Germline lookup yields CDR1 SGHNT and CDR2 YYREEE (reference sequence). The V segment lost 4 bases and the J segment 6 bases; nucleotides outside the gene matches: 7. CDR3 protein: CASSPGQGLAEAFF. In nucleotides, the CDR3 is TGTGCCAGCAGCCCTGGACAGGGGCTCGCTGAAGCTTTCTTT.

The CDR3 bases are TGTGCCAGCAGCCAAAGGGGGGGAGTCTACGAGCAGTACTTC. Translation: CASSQRGGVYEQYF. V and J are TRBV3-1 (or the pseudogene TRBV3-2) and TRBJ2-7; maybe TRBD2 (7 bases). In germline, CDR1 is LGHDT, CDR2 YNNKEL (reference sequence). The CDR3 totals 14 residues. Trimming left V 2 bases short and J 3 bases short, with 11 bases between.

The gene calls are TRBV6-2 or TRBV6-3 and TRBJ2-1, with TRBD1 matching 7 bases. CDR3 length: 15 residues. V lost 6 bases to trimming and J lost 8 bases; unmatched junction nucleotides: 13. Per germline, CDR1 MNHEY and CDR2 SVGEGT. In DNA, the CDR3 is TGTGCCAGCAGCGGAAGGGGGCCTATCCTTGATGAGCAGTTCTTC. Protein: CASSGRGPILDEQFF.

CDR3 amino acids: CASSFRWSDTQYF. As DNA, the CDR3 is TGTGCCAGCAGCTTCCGGTGGTCCGATACGCAGTATTTT. The chain employs TRBV14 and TRBJ2-3; D unclear. V was clipped by 5 bases and J by 6 bases, with 12 bases between them. Germline-derived CDR1 and CDR2 are SGHDN and FVKESK. CDR3 length: 13 amino acids.

This clone appeared a few times. This chain joins TRBV7-9 and TRBJ2-5; TRBD2 matches 11 bases. The germline CDR1 and CDR2 sequences are SEHNR and FQNEAQ (reference sequence). V dropped 5 bases and J dropped 4; count of bases not matched to a gene: 3. The CDR3 length is 14 residues. The CDR3 sequence is CASSHGTSGETQYF. The CDR3, as DNA: TGTGCCAGCAGCCACGGGACTAGCGGAGAGACCCAGTACTTC.

The rearrangement joins TRBV30 to TRBJ1-5, with TRBD1 matching 7 bases. CDR3 length equals 13 residues. V lost 6 bases and J lost 4; bases outside the gene matches: 6. Per germline, CDR1 GTSNPN and CDR2 SVGIG (reference sequence). The CDR3 nucleotides are TGTGCCTGTGACAGGGAATGGAATCAGCCCCAGCATTTT. Amino acids: CACDREWNQPQHF.

The count of this clone is one. The V and J genes are TRBV20-1 and TRBJ2-1, with D possibly being TRBD2 (6 bases). The germline V gene encodes CDR1 DFQATT and CDR2 SNEGSKA (reference sequence). The CDR3 runs to 14 residues. The germline V and J ends were trimmed by 6 bases and 4 bases, with 16 bases remaining between them. The DNA of the CDR3 is TGCAGTGCGAGTCTAGCGCAAGGGTACAATGAGCAGTTCTTC. Protein product: CSASLAQGYNEQFF.

CDR3 sequence (DNA): TGCGCCAGCAGCTTGGCCCCCCGTGGGGCAGAGGAGACCCAGTACTTC. As protein: CASSLAPRGAEETQYF. The gene calls are TRBV5-1 and TRBJ2-5; D perhaps matches TRBD1 (5 bases). Germline CDR1 and CDR2: SGHRS and YFSETQ. The CDR3 has 16 amino acids. Trimming removed 0 bases at V and 5 bases at J, with 17 bases between.

This clone turned up a few times. V usage is TRBV7-3 and J usage is TRBJ2-6; a weak D match, TRBD1 (6 bases). The V gene lost 1 base and the J gene lost 0 bases, with 13 bases spanning the gap. Germline V gene sequence: CDR1 SGHTA, CDR2 FQGTGA. The CDR3 sequence is 18 residues long. CDR3 sequence reads: CASSLKDSFSSGANVLTF. The DNA for the CDR3 is TGTGCCAGCAGCTTAAAGGACAGTTTTTCCTCTGGGGCCAACGTCCTGACTTTC.

This clone was counted a single time. CDR3 DNA sequence: TGTGCCACCGCGCCGACAGGGGGAGGCAATCAGCCCCAGCATTTT. Protein product: CATAPTGGGNQPQHF. The V and J genes are TRBV10-3 and TRBJ1-5; TRBD1 matches at 9 bases. The J segment lost 2 bases and the V segment lost 10 bases, leaving 9 bases of the junction unmatched. The CDR3 runs to 15 residues. Germline V gene sequence: CDR1 ENHRY, CDR2 SYGVKD.

CDR3 DNA sequence: TGTGCCACGTACTCGGGCAGGGGGCGCGGGGAGACCCAGTACTTC. Its translation: CATYSGRGRGETQYF. J is TRBJ2-5 and V is TRBV19; 8 nucleotides line up with TRBD1. CDR1 and CDR2 from the germline V gene are LNHDA and SQIVND (reference sequence). The CDR3 loop spans 15 amino acids. Germline trimming cut 10 bases from V and 5 bases from J; bases unmatched to any gene: 15.

This clone occurred a few times. The chain links TRBV9 to TRBJ1-1; D is undetermined. The germline CDR1 and CDR2 sequences are SGDLS and YYNGEE. CDR3 size: 13 residues. Trimming removed 2 bases at V and 1 base at J, with 6 bases between. The chain's CDR3 is CASSVGRNTEAFF. Here the CDR3 DNA reads TGTGCCAGCAGCGTTGGGCGGAACACTGAAGCTTTCTTT.

The chain employs TRBV2 and TRBJ2-2, with a tentative D call TRBD2 (5 bases). The V gene's germline CDR1 is SNHLY and CDR2 FYNNEI. The V end was cut by 2 bases, the J end by 8 bases, with 12 bases between. The CDR3 is made up of 14 amino acids. Here the CDR3 reads CASSERLALGELFF. The CDR3 DNA follows: TGTGCCAGCAGTGAACGGCTAGCTCTGGGGGAGCTGTTTTTT.

The chain recombines TRBV15 with TRBJ2-1, with 13 bases fitting TRBD2. Germline loops: CDR1 LNHNV, CDR2 YYDKDF (reference sequence). V lost 3 bases, J lost 2 bases, and 10 bases stayed unmatched. The CDR3 is 19 amino acids. The CDR3 region has the DNA TGTGCCACCAGCAGCCGGAAACTAGCGGGAGGGCCGGCCTACAATGAGCAGTTCTTC. This encodes CATSSRKLAGGPAYNEQFF.

This chain joins TRBV6-2 or TRBV6-3 and TRBJ1-5, with TRBD1 matching over 7 bases. The CDR3 has 15 residues. The germline gives CDR1 MNHEY, CDR2 SVGEGT. After removal of 5 bases from V and 0 bases from J, the junction contained 4 bases not matched to a gene. The CDR3 sequence: CASSTGVISNQPQHF. CDR3 DNA sequence: TGTGCCAGCAGTACAGGGGTTATTAGCAATCAGCCCCAGCATTTT.

This chain's CDR3 is CASSVATGNTGELFF. CDR3 nucleotide sequence: TGTGCCAGCAGCGTAGCCACAGGGAACACCGGGGAGCTGTTTTTT. The chain links TRBV9 to TRBJ2-2; perhaps TRBD1 as D (5 bases). The CDR3 is 15 amino acids. V was clipped by 0 bases and J by 1 base, with 7 bases between them. CDR1 and CDR2 from the germline V gene are SGDLS and YYNGEE.

This clone was observed a few times. This sequence joins TRBV24-1 and TRBJ2-1; 12 bases are a match to TRBD2. CDR3 length: 15 amino acids. Trimming removed 2 bases from V and 8 bases from J; junction bases left unmatched: 3. Germline V gene lookup returns CDR1 KGHDR and CDR2 SFDVKD. CDR3 amino acids: CATSDWGTSGYEQFF. CDR3 sequence (DNA): TGTGCCACCAGTGATTGGGGGACTAGCGGGTATGAGCAGTTCTTC.

A few counts support this clone. The rearrangement uses TRBV4-1 and TRBJ1-2; 7 bases agree with TRBD1. V lost 1 base, J lost 7 bases, and 3 bases stayed unmatched. Germline CDR1 MGHRA, CDR2 YSYEKL. This CDR3 region has 13 residues. Written as DNA, the CDR3 is TGCGCCAGCAGCCAAGTGACAGGGAGTGGCTACACCTTC. It yields the protein CASSQVTGSGYTF.

This clone was picked up one time. This sequence joins TRBV18 and TRBJ1-6, with 8 bases that match TRBD1. The CDR3 has 16 amino acids. Trimming cost V 2 bases and J 8 bases; bases outside gene matches: 8. Germline CDR1 reads KGHSH; CDR2 reads LQKENI. As DNA, the CDR3 is TGTGCCAGCTCACCAGGCGACAGGGGTAGAGATTCACCCCTCCACTTT. Translation gives CASSPGDRGRDSPLHF.

This sequence joins TRBV7-9 and TRBJ1-1; D ambiguous. The CDR3 totals 13 residues. Trimming cost V 5 bases and J 5 bases, with 12 bases left between them. CDR1 is SEHNR, CDR2 FQNEAQ, per germline (reference sequence). CDR3 bases: TGTGCCAGCAGCCTCATAGGAGGTACTGAAGCTTTCTTT. This codes for CASSLIGGTEAFF.

The chain has TRBV7-2 and TRBJ1-5; TRBD1 agrees at 8 bases. Germline trimming cut 4 bases from V and 4 bases from J; bases unmatched to any gene: 3. The germline V gene encodes CDR1 SGHTA and CDR2 FQGNSA. The CDR3 runs 14 residues. CDR3 sequence: CASSSGQVNQPQHF. CDR3 DNA sequence: TGTGCCAGCAGCTCGGGACAGGTTAATCAGCCCCAGCATTTT.

The J gene is TRBJ1-2, the V gene TRBV28; possible D gene TRBD1, 5 bases. Germline V CDR1 and CDR2: MDHEN, SYDVKM. The CDR3 length is 17 residues. V lost 2 bases and J lost 4, with 20 bases in between. This CDR3 is CASSLGLVWGIVYGYTF. CDR3 nucleotide sequence: TGTGCCAGCAGTTTAGGGCTGGTGTGGGGCATAGTCTATGGCTACACCTTC.

V is TRBV18 and J is TRBJ1-1; D possibly corresponds to TRBD1 (5 bases). V lost 6 bases and J lost 3, with 8 bases in between. The CDR3 runs 12 residues. CDR1 and CDR2 from the germline V gene are KGHSH and LQKENI. CDR3 sequence (DNA): TGTGCCAGCTCGACAGACTACACTGAAGCTTTCTTT. It is translated as CASSTDYTEAFF.

The genes are TRBV2 and TRBJ2-6; D may be TRBD1 (5 bases). This CDR3 spans 13 amino acids. Germline CDR1 reads SNHLY; CDR2 reads FYNNEI. The ends were cut back, 10 bases at V and 0 bases at J, with 7 bases in the middle. The CDR3 here is CATQGSGANVLTF. The CDR3 region has the DNA TGTGCCACTCAGGGCTCTGGGGCCAACGTCCTGACTTTC.